This T cell receptor beta chain derives from a study of CD8 T cells in ankylosing spondylitis (dated by TCRdb to the late 2010s). The study in broad terms: T cell receptor beta repertoires were profiled in healthy donors and ankylosing spondylitis patients so that disease-linked TCR variants could be found. The full study cohort comprised 25 ankylosing spondylitis patients and approximately 100 healthy donors. Samples of peripheral blood were taken, and for ankylosing spondylitis patients, synovial fluid was collected as well. Beyond this particular receptor, the publication reports: According to the report, matched synovial fluid samples from ankylosing spondylitis patients were significantly enriched for the disease-linked clones. The disease-linked clones had a CD8+ phenotype and were found at relatively low frequencies in peripheral blood. Blood from ankylosing spondylitis patients appeared to be characterized by a TCR beta motif made up of 8 or 9 highly homologous amino acid variants. Some TCR beta motif variants had previously been reported in synovial fluid and blood of reactive arthritis patients, which suggested common disease-initiation mechanisms.

The CDR3 measures 14 amino acids from cysteine to phenylalanine. Just the 42-base CDR3 DNA is kept, in frame starting at base 1. V loses 3 bases of germline sequence and J loses 4 bases, and the interval between the two ends is 10 bases. In the germline V gene (reference sequence), CDR1 corresponds to MNHEY and CDR2 to SMNVEV. This clonotype was seen ten or more times. The antigen it recognizes is unknown. Qualities for individual bases were not recorded, and no much larger clone is one base off. TCRdb names Illumina HiSeq 2500 as the instrument used. Quantitative 5'-RACE with molecular barcodes was used to prepare TCR beta libraries. The authors' analysis ran thus. A new computational method, built on a probabilistic model of VDJ rearrangement, was used to identify disease-linked TCR variants. TCRdb handled the public reads itself, with Q25 trimming in fastp and clone calling in MiXCR, and kept productive beta chains. For every CDR3 protein sequence, its rows merge into one entry that carries the most common genes and DNA. These V and J calls are TCRdb output, not the study's own analysis. The sample table records fewer than 250,000 distinct CDR3 sequences; about 10% of these occur just once. The top ten clonotypes cover 2.6% of the sample.

The chain couples TRBV27 to TRBJ2-1; possibly the D gene is TRBD1, per 6 matching bases. This clonotype was obtained from a male donor with ankylosing spondylitis or in good health (not recorded which). The specimen was blood, either unsorted or a sorted T cell fraction (not recorded which). In nucleotides, the sequence is TGTGCCAGCAGTTTTGGGACATTATACAATGAGCAGTTCTTC. The translation is CASSFGTLYNEQFF.